This T cell receptor beta chain was sequenced during a study of early T cells in non-severe SARS-CoV-2 infection. Study-wide context: Chains from this unsorted whole-blood bulk RNA could not be paired. Study-wide results and limits: VDJdb matches were skewed toward anti-spike CD8 T cell responses.

Researchers attached unique molecular identifiers to individual cDNA molecules. TCRdb passed the 5' RACE reads through MiXCR, listing each CDR3 protein once. The sample contains about 55,000 distinct CDR3 sequences, 5.5% to 8.5% of which appear only once. Concerning this clonotype itself: The antigen is undetermined.

The germline V and J ends were trimmed by 5 bases and 4 bases, with 12 bases remaining between them. The CDR3 covers 13 residues. Germline values: CDR1 SGDLS, CDR2 YYNGEE. The chain carries TRBV9 and TRBJ1-2; no firm D call. The sequence was collected from an adult who was a healthcare worker with PCR-confirmed SARS-CoV-2 infection or an uninfected control (not recorded which). The sequencing used whole blood, collected at baseline. The CDR3 here is CASSDRASYGYTF. CDR3 in DNA: TGTGCCAGCAGTGATCGGGCCAGCTATGGCTACACCTTC.